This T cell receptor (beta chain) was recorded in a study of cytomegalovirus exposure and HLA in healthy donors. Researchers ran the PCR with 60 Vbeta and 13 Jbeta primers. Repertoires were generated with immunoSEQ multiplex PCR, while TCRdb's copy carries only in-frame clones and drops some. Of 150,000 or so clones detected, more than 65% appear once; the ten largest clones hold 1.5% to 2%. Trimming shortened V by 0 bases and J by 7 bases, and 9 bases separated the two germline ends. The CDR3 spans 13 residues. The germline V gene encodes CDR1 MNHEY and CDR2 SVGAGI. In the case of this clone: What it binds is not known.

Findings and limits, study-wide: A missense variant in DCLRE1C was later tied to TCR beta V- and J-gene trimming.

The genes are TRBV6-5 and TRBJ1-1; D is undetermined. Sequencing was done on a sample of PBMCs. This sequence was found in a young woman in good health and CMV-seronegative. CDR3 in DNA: TGTGCCAGCAGTTACTCGCCGGGGAATGAAGCTTTCTTT. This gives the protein CASSYSPGNEAFF.